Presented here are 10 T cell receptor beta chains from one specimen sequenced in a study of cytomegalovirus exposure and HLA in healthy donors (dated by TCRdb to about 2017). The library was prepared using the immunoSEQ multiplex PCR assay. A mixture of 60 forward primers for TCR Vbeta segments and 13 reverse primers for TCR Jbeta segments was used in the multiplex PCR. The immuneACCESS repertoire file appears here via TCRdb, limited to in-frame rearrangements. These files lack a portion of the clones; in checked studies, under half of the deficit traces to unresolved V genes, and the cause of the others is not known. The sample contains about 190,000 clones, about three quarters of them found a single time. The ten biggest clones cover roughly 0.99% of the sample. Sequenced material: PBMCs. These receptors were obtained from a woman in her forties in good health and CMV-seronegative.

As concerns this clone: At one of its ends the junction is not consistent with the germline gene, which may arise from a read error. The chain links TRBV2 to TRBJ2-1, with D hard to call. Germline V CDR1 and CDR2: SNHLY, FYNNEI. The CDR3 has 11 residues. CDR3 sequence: CTSSVAGEQFF. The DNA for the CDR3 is TGTACCAGCAGTGTAGCCGGTGAGCAGTTCTTC.

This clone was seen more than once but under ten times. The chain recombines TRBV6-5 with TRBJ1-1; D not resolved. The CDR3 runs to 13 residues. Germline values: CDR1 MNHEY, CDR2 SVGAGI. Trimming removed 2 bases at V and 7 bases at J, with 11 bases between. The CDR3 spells CASSYVRGFEAFF. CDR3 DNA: TGTGCCAGCAGTTACGTACGCGGGTTTGAAGCTTTCTTT.

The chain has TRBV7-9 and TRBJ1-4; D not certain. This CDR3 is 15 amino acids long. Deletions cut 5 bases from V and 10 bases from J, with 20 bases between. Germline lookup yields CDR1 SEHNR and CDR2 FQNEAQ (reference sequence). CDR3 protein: CASSPGAGPLGKLFF. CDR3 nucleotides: TGTGCCAGCAGCCCAGGCGCAGGCCCCCTGGGAAAACTGTTTTTT.

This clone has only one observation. The CDR3, as DNA: TGTGCCAGCACCACTGGCCCCCCCTTGGGCGGCTACACCTTC. It translates to CASTTGPPLGGYTF. The rearrangement joins TRBV6-1 to TRBJ1-2; D remains ambiguous. V was pared by 7 bases and J by 8 bases, with 20 bases between. CDR3 length: 14 residues. Germline V gene data show CDR1 as MNHNS and CDR2 as SASEGT.

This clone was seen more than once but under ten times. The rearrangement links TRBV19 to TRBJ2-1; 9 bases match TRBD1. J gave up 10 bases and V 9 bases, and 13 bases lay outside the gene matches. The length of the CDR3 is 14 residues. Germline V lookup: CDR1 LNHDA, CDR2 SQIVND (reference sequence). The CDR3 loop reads CASLPGQGRPEQFF. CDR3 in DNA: TGTGCCAGCTTACCGGGACAGGGCCGGCCGGAGCAGTTCTTC. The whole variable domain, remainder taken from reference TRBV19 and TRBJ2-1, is DGGITQSPKYLFRKEGQNVTLSCEQNLNHDAMYWYRQDPGQGLRLIYYSQIVNDFQKGDIAEGYSVSREKKESFPLTVTSAQKNPTAFYLCASLPGQGRPEQFFGPGTRLTVL.

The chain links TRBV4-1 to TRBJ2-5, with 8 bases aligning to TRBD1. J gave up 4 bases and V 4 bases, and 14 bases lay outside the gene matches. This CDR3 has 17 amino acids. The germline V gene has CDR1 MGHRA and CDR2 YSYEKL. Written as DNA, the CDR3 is TGCGCCAGCAGCCGCCAAAGTCGACAGGGGATGAGAGAGACCCAGTACTTC. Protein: CASSRQSRQGMRETQYF.

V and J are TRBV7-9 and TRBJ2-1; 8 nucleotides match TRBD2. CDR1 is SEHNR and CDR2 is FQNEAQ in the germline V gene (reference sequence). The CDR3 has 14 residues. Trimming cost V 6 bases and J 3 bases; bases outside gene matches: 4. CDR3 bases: TGTGCCAGCAGGGGGACTAGTAACTACAATGAGCAGTTCTTC. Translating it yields CASRGTSNYNEQFF.

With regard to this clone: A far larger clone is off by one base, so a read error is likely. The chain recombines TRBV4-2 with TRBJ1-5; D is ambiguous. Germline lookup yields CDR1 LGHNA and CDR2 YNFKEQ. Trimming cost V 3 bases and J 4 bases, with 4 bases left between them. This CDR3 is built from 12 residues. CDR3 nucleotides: TGTGCCAGCAGCCAGGAGAATCAGCCCCAGCATTTT. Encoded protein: CASSQENQPQHF.

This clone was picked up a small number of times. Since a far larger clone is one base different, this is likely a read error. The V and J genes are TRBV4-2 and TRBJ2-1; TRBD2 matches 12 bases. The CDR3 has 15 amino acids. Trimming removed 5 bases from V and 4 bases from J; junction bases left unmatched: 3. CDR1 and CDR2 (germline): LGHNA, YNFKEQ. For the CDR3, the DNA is TGTGCCAGCAGCGCCCTAGCGGGAGGGTACAATGAGCAGTTCTTC. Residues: CASSALAGGYNEQFF.

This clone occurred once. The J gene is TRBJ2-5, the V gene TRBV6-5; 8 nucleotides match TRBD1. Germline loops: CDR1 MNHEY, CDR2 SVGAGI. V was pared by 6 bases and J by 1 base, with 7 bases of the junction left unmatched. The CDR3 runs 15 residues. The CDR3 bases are TGTGCCAGCAGACTCCTTACAGGGGGCCAAGAGACCCAGTACTTC. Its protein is CASRLLTGGQETQYF.